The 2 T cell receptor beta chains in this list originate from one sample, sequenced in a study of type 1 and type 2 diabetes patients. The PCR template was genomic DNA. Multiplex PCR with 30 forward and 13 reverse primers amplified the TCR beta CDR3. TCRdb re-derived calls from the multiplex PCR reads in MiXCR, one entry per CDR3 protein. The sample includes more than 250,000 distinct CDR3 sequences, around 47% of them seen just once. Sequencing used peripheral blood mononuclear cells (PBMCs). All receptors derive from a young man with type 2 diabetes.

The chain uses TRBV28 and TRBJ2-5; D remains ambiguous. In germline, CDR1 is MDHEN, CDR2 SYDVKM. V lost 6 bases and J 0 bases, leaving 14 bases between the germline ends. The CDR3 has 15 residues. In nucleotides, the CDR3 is TGTGCCAGCAGACCCTTTGGCGTCTACCAAGAGACCCAGTACTTC. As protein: CASRPFGVYQETQYF.

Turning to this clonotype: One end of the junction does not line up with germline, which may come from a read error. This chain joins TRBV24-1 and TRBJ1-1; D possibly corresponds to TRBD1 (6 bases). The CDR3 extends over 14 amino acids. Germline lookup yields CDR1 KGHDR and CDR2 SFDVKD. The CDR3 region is CASSEGGPNTEAFF. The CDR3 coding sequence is TGTGCCAGCAGTGAAGGGGGACCGAACACTGAAGCTTTCTTT.